These 32 T cell receptor beta chains were all obtained from the same sample, sequenced in a study of a mutant IDH1 vaccine in newly diagnosed glioma (dated by TCRdb to the early 2020s). Library generation was performed with the immunoSEQ multiplex PCR assay. In TCRdb, the immuneACCESS table is reduced to in-frame sequences with V and J assigned. These tables do not hold every clone; where another copy was compared, an unresolved V gene accounts for under half, and the others remain unexplained. A total of about 88,000 clones appear in this sample, approximately 80% of them only once. Jointly, the top ten make up less than 5.5% of the sample. According to the study, the label for this sample's time point signals: baseline, week 1 (first vaccination visit). In light of the paper, this sample's treatment or condition label describes: pre-vaccination baseline after standard-of-care therapy. The source material was PBMCs, sampled from a glioma patient treated with radiotherapy, temozolomide or both. These receptors originate from a man aged 40-50 years with glioma. Some clones in this sample may be carry-over from other donors' samples.

This clone turned up a few times. The chain joins TRBV30 to TRBJ1-5; D is ambiguous. The V end lost 0 bases, the J end lost 0 bases, and 6 bases lay between the germline ends. The CDR3 runs 14 residues. Germline V gene lookup returns CDR1 GTSNPN and CDR2 SVGIG (reference sequence). CDR3 region: CAWSVLDSNQPQHF. Here the CDR3 DNA reads TGTGCCTGGAGTGTGTTGGATAGCAATCAGCCCCAGCATTTT.

The rearrangement uses TRBV5-1 and TRBJ2-2, with 10 bases fitting TRBD2. In germline, CDR1 is SGHRS, CDR2 YFSETQ. This CDR3 spans 16 amino acids. J gave up 5 bases and V 0 bases, and 4 bases lay outside the gene matches. The CDR3 bases are TGCGCCAGCAGCTTGGAGCTAGCGGGGGTAACCGGGGAGCTGTTTTTT. Its protein product is CASSLELAGVTGELFF.

This clone appeared a single time. Other DNA variants within this sample encode the same CDR3. The V gene is TRBV4-1, the J gene TRBJ1-5; tentatively, D is TRBD1 (5 bases). The CDR3 totals 16 residues. Per germline, CDR1 MGHRA and CDR2 YSYEKL. The ends were cut back, 0 bases at V and 2 bases at J, with 11 bases in the middle. CDR3 DNA sequence: TGCGCCAGCAGCCAAGATGGGGGGATTGGCAATCAGCCCCAGCATTTT. Residues: CASSQDGGIGNQPQHF.

This sequence joins TRBV6-5 and TRBJ1-1, with 9 bases matching TRBD1. The CDR3 is 12 amino acids. Germline V gene sequence: CDR1 MNHEY, CDR2 SVGAGI. After removal of 6 bases from V and 7 bases from J, the junction contained 3 bases not matched to a gene. Here the CDR3 reads CASSRTGDEAFF. CDR3 bases: TGTGCCAGCAGCCGGACAGGGGATGAAGCTTTCTTT.

The V gene is TRBV7-6, the J gene TRBJ2-3; 9 positions match TRBD2. The germline gives CDR1 SGHVS, CDR2 FNYEAQ. The CDR3 runs 15 residues. Losses at the gene ends were 5 bases for V and 4 bases for J; bases not matched to a gene: 7. The CDR3 is CASSPKAGGPDTQYF. DNA of the CDR3: TGTGCCAGCAGCCCCAAAGCGGGGGGTCCAGATACGCAGTATTTT. Full variable domain (missing parts from reference TRBV7-6 and TRBJ2-3): GAGVSQSPRYKVTKRGQDVALRCDPISGHVSLYWYRQALGQGPEFLTYFNYEAQQDKSGLPNDRFSAERPEGSISTLTIQRTEQRDSAMYRCASSPKAGGPDTQYFGPGTRLTVL.

This rearrangement joins TRBV2 to TRBJ1-5; no reliable D call. This CDR3 has 13 amino acids. Germline CDR1 is SNHLY and CDR2 is FYNNEI. V gave up 4 bases and J gave up 2 bases, with 6 bases separating them. CDR3 DNA: TGTGCCAGCAGTGTTTCACGCAATCAGCCCCAGCATTTT. This gives the protein CASSVSRNQPQHF.

This rearrangement joins TRBV6-5 to TRBJ2-3; the D is unclear. The CDR3 length is 12 residues. Germline V lookup: CDR1 MNHEY, CDR2 SVGAGI. Trimming stripped 2 bases from V and 4 bases from J, with 4 bases between. CDR3 DNA sequence: TGTGCCAGCAGTTACGGGTCAGATACGCAGTATTTT. Translation gives CASSYGSDTQYF.

The V and J genes are TRBV6-6 and TRBJ1-3; D is possibly TRBD1 (5 bases). CDR3 length: 13 amino acids. Looked up from germline, CDR1 is MNHNY and CDR2 is SVGAGI (reference sequence). Trimming cost V 2 bases and J 8 bases, with 10 bases left between them. Written as DNA, the CDR3 is TGTGCCAGCAGTTACAAAAGGGGAGACACCATATATTTT. It is translated as CASSYKRGDTIYF.

This chain uses TRBV6-1 with TRBJ1-4, with TRBD1 identical over 9 bases. The CDR3 is made up of 16 amino acids. Germline CDR1 reads MNHNS; CDR2 reads SASEGT. Losses at the gene ends were 3 bases for V and 7 bases for J; bases not matched to a gene: 9. CDR3 amino acids: CASSDRGTGWGEKLFF. CDR3 in DNA: TGTGCCAGCAGTGATCGCGGGACAGGGTGGGGTGAAAAACTGTTTTTT.

The V and J genes are TRBV5-1 and TRBJ1-1; D gene uncertain. CDR3 size: 13 residues. V was trimmed by 7 bases and J by 0 bases, leaving 10 bases between them. Germline lookup yields CDR1 SGHRS and CDR2 YFSETQ. The CDR3 nucleotides are TGCGCCAGCTGCATGGGCATGAACACTGAAGCTTTCTTT. Encoded protein: CASCMGMNTEAFF.

In this sample, this clone turned up a few times. V usage is TRBV19 and J usage is TRBJ1-5, with D maybe TRBD1 (5 bases). Per germline, CDR1 LNHDA and CDR2 SQIVND (reference sequence). V gave up 0 bases and J gave up 2 bases, with 14 bases separating them. The CDR3 is 17 amino acids. In DNA form, the CDR3 reads TGTGCCAGTAGTATAGAGGCCAACGGGGCCCGCAATCAGCCCCAGCATTTT. It translates to CASSIEANGARNQPQHF.

This chain joins TRBV5-6 and TRBJ2-7, with a possible D match to TRBD2 (5 bases). The germline V gene encodes CDR1 SGHDT and CDR2 YYEEEE. The CDR3 is 12 residues long. The germline V and J ends were trimmed by 2 bases and 7 bases, with 10 bases remaining between them. The DNA for the CDR3 is TGTGCCAGCAGCTTCCGCGAGCGGGAGCAGTACTTC. It is translated as CASSFREREQYF.

The V and J genes are TRBV15 and TRBJ2-1; 9 nucleotides agree with TRBD2. The V segment lost 10 bases and the J segment 8 bases; nucleotides outside the gene matches: 9. Germline CDR1 LNHNV, CDR2 YYDKDF (reference sequence). This CDR3 comprises 13 residues. The CDR3 loop reads CAIQLRGGDEQFF. In DNA, the CDR3 is TGTGCCATCCAGTTGCGGGGGGGCGATGAGCAGTTCTTC.

This rearrangement joins TRBV5-1 to TRBJ2-2; D tentatively reads TRBD1 or TRBD2 (5 bases each). This CDR3 has 14 residues. V lost 2 bases to trimming and J lost 7 bases, with 12 bases between them. Germline CDR1 SGHRS, CDR2 YFSETQ. CDR3 protein: CASSFRDRGGELFF. The CDR3 DNA sequence: TGCGCCAGCAGCTTCAGGGACCGAGGCGGGGAGCTGTTTTTT.

The chain has TRBV4-1 and TRBJ1-1; no clear D gene. The germline V and J ends were trimmed by 1 base and 11 bases, with 17 bases remaining between them. The CDR3 spans 14 residues. Germline V gives CDR1 MGHRA, CDR2 YSYEKL. The CDR3 sequence is CASSQASLEGAAFF. The CDR3 DNA is TGCGCCAGCAGCCAAGCCTCCTTAGAGGGTGCGGCTTTCTTT.

The genes are TRBV5-8 and TRBJ2-2; maybe TRBD2 (6 bases). The CDR3 runs to 15 residues. V lost 0 bases and J lost 4, with 10 bases in between. The germline gives CDR1 SGHTS, CDR2 YDEGEE. The CDR3 DNA follows: TGTGCCAGCAGCTTGGGGCGGCGGGGCACCGGGGAGCTGTTTTTT. Protein sequence: CASSLGRRGTGELFF.

A single count supports this clone. CDR3 protein: CASSEATGAGTEAFF. For the CDR3, the DNA is TGTGCCAGCAGTGAAGCAACAGGCGCGGGCACTGAAGCTTTCTTT. The genes are TRBV2 and TRBJ1-1, with D possibly TRBD1 on 5 matching bases. V lost 0 bases to trimming and J lost 4 bases, with 12 bases between them. The CDR3 is 15 amino acids. Germline assignment: CDR1 SNHLY and CDR2 FYNNEI.

This clone was counted between two and nine times. V and J are TRBV29-1 and TRBJ1-1; TRBD1 matches 7 bases. The germline V gene has CDR1 SQVTM and CDR2 ANQGSEA. CDR3 length: 14 residues. The ends lost 6 bases at V and 0 bases at J; junction bases unmatched: 7. The CDR3 sequence is CSVWDRVMNTEAFF. CDR3 bases: TGCAGCGTCTGGGACAGAGTTATGAACACTGAAGCTTTCTTT.

V is TRBV25-1 and J is TRBJ1-5; 7 nucleotides line up with TRBD1. V shed 3 bases, J shed 9 bases, and the junction held 14 bases outside the gene matches. Germline values: CDR1 MGHDK, CDR2 SYGVNS. This CDR3 contains 16 residues. The CDR3 DNA sequence: TGTGCCAGCAGTGACGAAGGGGGCGTCCAGAGTCCGCCCCAGCATTTT. This translates into CASSDEGGVQSPPQHF.

The V call is TRBV9, the J call TRBJ2-7; 9 nucleotides align to TRBD2. The length of the CDR3 is 14 residues. The germline V gene has CDR1 SGDLS and CDR2 YYNGEE. V lost 6 bases to trimming and J lost 0 bases; unmatched junction nucleotides: 4. In nucleotides, the CDR3 is TGTGCCAGCAACGAAGCGGGGGGCTCCTACGAGCAGTACTTC. Translated: CASNEAGGSYEQYF.

V is TRBV30 and J is TRBJ1-2, with D maybe TRBD1 (6 bases). The germline CDR1 and CDR2 sequences are GTSNPN and SVGIG (reference sequence). CDR3 length equals 14 residues. V dropped 2 bases and J dropped 7 bases, with 17 bases sitting between them. For the CDR3, the DNA is TGTGCCTGGAGTCGAAATCAGGGGTGGGGTGGCTACACCTTC. It is translated as CAWSRNQGWGGYTF. Combining the CDR3 with reference TRBV30 and TRBJ1-2 gives the whole variable domain SQTIHQWPATLVQPVGSPLSLECTVEGTSNPNLYWYRQAAGRGLQLLFYSVGIGQISSEVPQNLSASRPQDRQFILSSKKLLLSDSGFYLCAWSRNQGWGGYTFGSGTRLTVV.

The rearrangement joins TRBV30 to TRBJ2-7; TRBD2 matches 7 bases. Germline V gene lookup returns CDR1 GTSNPN and CDR2 SVGIG (reference sequence). After removal of 2 bases from V and 6 bases from J, the junction contained 7 bases not matched to a gene. The CDR3 is 13 amino acids. The CDR3 DNA reads TGTGCCTGGAGTTTGATGGGGGAGGGCGAGCAGTACTTC. This gives the protein CAWSLMGEGEQYF.

This clone was observed once. The chain uses TRBV6-5 and TRBJ2-6, with D unresolved. CDR3 length: 16 residues. V was shortened by 0 bases and J by 1 base, with 7 bases between the two germline ends. Germline V gene lookup returns CDR1 MNHEY and CDR2 SVGAGI. CDR3 amino acids: CASSYSIGSGANVLTF. CDR3 nucleotides: TGTGCCAGCAGTTACTCGATTGGTTCTGGGGCCAACGTCCTGACTTTC.

The chain combines TRBV6-5 with TRBJ2-3; D unclear. The CDR3 consists of 14 residues. Germline V CDR1 and CDR2: MNHEY, SVGAGI. Between the trimmed V and J ends, which lost 5 bases and 0 bases, there was a span of 9 bases. In DNA form, the CDR3 reads TGTGCCAGCAGTGTAAGACGAAGCACAGATACGCAGTATTTT. Encoded protein: CASSVRRSTDTQYF.

This chain joins TRBV19 and TRBJ2-6; perhaps TRBD1 as D (5 bases). CDR1 is LNHDA and CDR2 is SQIVND in the germline V gene (reference sequence). The CDR3 totals 18 residues. V was trimmed by 0 bases and J by 0 bases, leaving 12 bases between them. The CDR3 DNA follows: TGTGCCAGTAGTATAGATCCTAGACAGATCTCTGGGGCCAACGTCCTGACTTTC. Its translation: CASSIDPRQISGANVLTF.

This rearrangement joins TRBV19 to TRBJ2-7; TRBD1 matches 10 bases. The CDR3 has 15 residues. Trimming at V came to 0 bases and at J to 7 bases, leaving 6 bases not matched to a gene. The germline gives CDR1 LNHDA, CDR2 SQIVND (reference sequence). The CDR3 loop is CASSIEGTGVVEQYF. CDR3 coding DNA: TGTGCCAGTAGTATAGAGGGGACAGGGGTGGTAGAGCAGTACTTC.

This clone was found once. The CDR3 DNA reads as TGTGCCAGCAGCCCTAAGACCGGGACAGGGCTAGATACGCAGTATTTT. Its protein product is CASSPKTGTGLDTQYF. This rearrangement joins TRBV7-9 to TRBJ2-3; 9 bases map to TRBD1. Looked up from germline, CDR1 is SEHNR and CDR2 is FQNEAQ (reference sequence). The CDR3 spans 16 residues. V shed 5 bases, J shed 5 bases, and the junction held 11 bases outside the gene matches.

The genes are TRBV29-1 and TRBJ1-2; 7 bases agree with TRBD1. The trim removed 3 bases at V and 4 bases at J, leaving 8 bases unmatched. This CDR3 comprises 14 residues. The germline CDR1 and CDR2 sequences are SQVTM and ANQGSEA. The CDR3 DNA is TGCAGCGTTGAGGTATACAGGGGACCCTATGGCTACACCTTC. Translating gives CSVEVYRGPYGYTF.

The chain uses TRBV5-1 and TRBJ1-2, with 9 nucleotides matching TRBD1. Germline loops: CDR1 SGHRS, CDR2 YFSETQ. V gave up 0 bases and J gave up 6 bases; unmatched junction bases: 3. CDR3 length: 14 amino acids. For the CDR3, the DNA is TGCGCCAGCAGCTTGGCGGACAGGGGAGATGGCTACACCTTC. Translating gives CASSLADRGDGYTF.

The chain employs TRBV2 and TRBJ2-3; 12 nucleotides align to TRBD2. The germline gives CDR1 SNHLY, CDR2 FYNNEI. The CDR3 runs 17 residues. V shed 7 bases and J 1 base; nucleotides not matched to a gene: 9. The CDR3 spells CASTSGGASIGTDTQYF. The CDR3 coding sequence is TGTGCCAGCACTAGCGGGGGGGCCAGCATCGGCACAGATACGCAGTATTTT.

This clone was detected only a few times. V is TRBV6-6 and J is TRBJ2-3; 7 bases agree with TRBD1. Germline trimming cut 2 bases from V and 4 bases from J; bases unmatched to any gene: 3. The germline V gene encodes CDR1 MNHNY and CDR2 SVGAGI (reference sequence). The CDR3 is 14 amino acids. The CDR3 bases are TGTGCCAGCAGTTACACGACAGGGTCAGATACGCAGTATTTT. Translation: CASSYTTGSDTQYF.

This chain links TRBV9 with TRBJ2-7, with D hard to call. This CDR3 comprises 14 residues. Germline V gene lookup returns CDR1 SGDLS and CDR2 YYNGEE. V was trimmed by 3 bases and J by 1 base, leaving 11 bases between them. CDR3 region: CASSAGDKSYEQYF. As DNA, the CDR3 is TGTGCCAGCAGCGCGGGTGACAAATCCTACGAGCAGTACTTC.